The source of this TCR beta chain is a study of T cell responses to AZD1222 COVID-19 vaccine. Across the whole study: Researchers grouped second doses given at about 4 or about 12 weeks into one pool.

CDR1 is MGHRA and CDR2 is YSYEKL in the germline V gene. This CDR3 contains 16 residues. Trimming removed 4 bases at V and 7 bases at J, with 22 bases between. This clone was seen a few times. This table comes from immunoSEQ multiplex PCR, and its TCRdb copy is limited to in-frame clones, with some not included. The sample has about 98,000 clones; almost 85% are singletons. The J gene is TRBJ1-2, the V gene TRBV4-1, with D tentatively TRBD1 (5 bases). The source material was peripheral blood, sampled on day 0 of AZD1222 vaccination. The receptor's source is an adult in good health. The CDR3 bases are TGCGCCAGCAGCCGGGTCGGGGCGGAATCTATAAGTGGCTACACCTTC. It translates to CASSRVGAESISGYTF.